This paragraph reports one T cell receptor beta chain. TCRdb processed the PCR reads anew with MiXCR; each CDR3 protein has one entry. The sample has tens of thousands of distinct CDR3 sequences, 49% seen once. V shed 8 bases and J shed 2 bases, with 17 bases lying between them. CDR1 and CDR2 from the germline V gene are MNHEY and SMNVEV (reference sequence). The CDR3 is 15 amino acids. Specified time point: late sampling 161 to 241 days after vaccination in three convalescent patients. The source of the sample is a study of vaccination and CD4 T cells after COVID-19. This clonotype originated in a human donor who had recovered from COVID-19. The source material was CD4+ T cells from blood, sampled about 7 months after SARS-CoV-2 vaccination. The genes are TRBV27 and TRBJ2-3; maybe TRBD2 (6 bases). The CDR3 is CASGIWRDHTDTQYF. CDR3 coding DNA: TGTGCCAGCGGGATCTGGCGGGACCACACAGATACGCAGTATTTT.